The sequence of this T cell receptor beta chain was determined in a study of OX40 agonist ivuxolimab in advanced cancers. CDR1 and CDR2 (germline): LNHDA, SQIVND (reference sequence). The CDR3 sequence is 14 residues long. V lost 10 bases and J lost 6, with 18 bases in between. Study-wide results and caveats: CD8+ T cells were the subset that, on average, had more expanded clones than CD4+.

Points on this clone: As yet, its antigen is unknown.

Method: immunoSEQ multiplex PCR; TCRdb's copy keeps in-frame clones and lacks some. Found here are 50,000 to 70,000 clones, about 86% of them singletons; the top ten hold about 2.2%. Samples were taken at baseline and on day 1 of cycles 4 and 7. The clonotype comes from an adult with an advanced solid tumor such as melanoma, head and neck, liver or kidney cancer. The material sequenced was CD4+ or CD8+ T cells sorted from blood, taken in a trial of the OX40 agonist ivuxolimab. The V call is TRBV19, the J call TRBJ2-2; weak D call: TRBD2 (5 bases). CDR3: CAITRGGGPGELFF. The DNA of the CDR3 is TGTGCCATTACCCGTGGAGGCGGGCCCGGGGAGCTGTTTTTT.